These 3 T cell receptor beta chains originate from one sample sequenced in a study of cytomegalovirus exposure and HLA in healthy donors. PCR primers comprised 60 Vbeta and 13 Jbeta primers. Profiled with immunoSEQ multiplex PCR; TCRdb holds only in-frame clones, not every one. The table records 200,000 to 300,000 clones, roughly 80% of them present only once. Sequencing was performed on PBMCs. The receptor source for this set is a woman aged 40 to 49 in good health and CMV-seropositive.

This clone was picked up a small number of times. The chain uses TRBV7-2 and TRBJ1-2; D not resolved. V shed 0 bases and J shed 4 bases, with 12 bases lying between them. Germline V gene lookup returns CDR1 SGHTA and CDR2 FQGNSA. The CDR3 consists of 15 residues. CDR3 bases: TGTGCCAGCAGCTTAGCGGGCACAGAAGCCTATGGCTACACCTTC. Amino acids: CASSLAGTEAYGYTF.

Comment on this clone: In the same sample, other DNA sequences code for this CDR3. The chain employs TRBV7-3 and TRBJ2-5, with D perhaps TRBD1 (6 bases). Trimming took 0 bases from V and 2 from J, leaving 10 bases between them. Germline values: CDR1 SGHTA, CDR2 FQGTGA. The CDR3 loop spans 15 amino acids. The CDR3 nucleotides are TGTGCCAGCAGCTTAACTGGGACACCTCAAGAGACCCAGTACTTC. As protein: CASSLTGTPQETQYF.

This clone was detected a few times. CDR3 coding DNA: TGTGCCAGCAGCCGCGGACTAGCGGAGTACAATGAGCAGTTCTTC. Its protein product is CASSRGLAEYNEQFF. V usage is TRBV5-4 and J usage is TRBJ2-1; 10 bases agree with TRBD2. The CDR3 has 15 residues. Trimming cost V 4 bases and J 4 bases; bases outside gene matches: 5. Per the germline V gene, CDR1 is SGHNT and CDR2 is YYREEE (reference sequence).